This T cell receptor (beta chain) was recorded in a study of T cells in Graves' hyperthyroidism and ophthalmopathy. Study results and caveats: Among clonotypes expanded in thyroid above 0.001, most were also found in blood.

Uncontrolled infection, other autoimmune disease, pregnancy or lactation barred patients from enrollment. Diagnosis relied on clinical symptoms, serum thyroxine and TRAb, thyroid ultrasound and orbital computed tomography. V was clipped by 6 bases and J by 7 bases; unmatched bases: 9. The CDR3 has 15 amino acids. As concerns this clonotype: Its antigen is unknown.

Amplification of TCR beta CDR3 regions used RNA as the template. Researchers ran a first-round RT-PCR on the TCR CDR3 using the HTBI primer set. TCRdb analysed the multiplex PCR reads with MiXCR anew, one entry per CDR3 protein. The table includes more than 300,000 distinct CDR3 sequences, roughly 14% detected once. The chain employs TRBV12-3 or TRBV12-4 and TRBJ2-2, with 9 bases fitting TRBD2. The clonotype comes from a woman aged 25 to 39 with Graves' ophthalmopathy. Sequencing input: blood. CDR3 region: CASSPQRGEGGELFF. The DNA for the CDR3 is TGTGCCAGCAGCCCCCAGCGGGGGGAGGGCGGGGAGCTGTTTTTT.